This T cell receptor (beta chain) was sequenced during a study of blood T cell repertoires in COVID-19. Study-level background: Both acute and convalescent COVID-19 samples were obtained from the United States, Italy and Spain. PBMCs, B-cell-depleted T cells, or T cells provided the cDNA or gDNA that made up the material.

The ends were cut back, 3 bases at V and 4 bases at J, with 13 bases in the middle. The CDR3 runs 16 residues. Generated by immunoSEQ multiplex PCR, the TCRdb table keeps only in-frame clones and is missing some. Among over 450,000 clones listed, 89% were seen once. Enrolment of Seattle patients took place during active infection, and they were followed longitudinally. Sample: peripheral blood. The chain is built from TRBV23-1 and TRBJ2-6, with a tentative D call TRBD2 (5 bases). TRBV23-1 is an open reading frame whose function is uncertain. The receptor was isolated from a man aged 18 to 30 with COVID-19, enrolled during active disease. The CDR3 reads CASSQVPLAGANVLTF. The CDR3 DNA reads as TGCGCCAGCAGTCAGGTCCCCCTAGCAGGGGCCAACGTCCTGACTTTC.